This T cell receptor beta chain was identified in a study of glioma-infiltrating T cells after dendritic cell vaccination. Study as a whole: Glioblastoma patients came from Phase I and II dendritic cell vaccination trials. Study-wide results and caveats: The cohort had few patients with full blood and tumor sets.

About this clone itself: The antigen is unknown.

With V trimmed by 6 bases and J by 5 bases, 0 bases remained unmatched. Germline V gene data show CDR1 as ENHRY and CDR2 as SYGVKD. There are 13 residues in the CDR3. Sample time point: after dendritic cell vaccination, including at tumor progression/relapse. None of the glioblastoma patients had an isocitrate dehydrogenase mutation. Before vaccination, two weeks after the third vaccination, and at progression, PBMC were collected. Produced via immunoSEQ multiplex PCR; TCRdb's table is partial and in-frame only. The data hold approximately 92,000 clones, with approximately 80% observed a single time. This chain connects TRBV10-3 to TRBJ2-1, with 11 bases aligning to TRBD2. The clonotype comes from a human donor with glioblastoma. Sample: blood, taken after dendritic cell vaccination. The CDR3 loop is CAIRTSGNNEQFF. The CDR3 DNA follows: TGTGCCATCAGGACTAGCGGGAACAATGAGCAGTTCTTC.